This is a list of T cell receptor beta chains from one sample in a study of cytotoxic CD8 clonotypes in ibrutinib-treated CLL. Assay: immunoSEQ multiplex PCR; the TCRdb copy retains only in-frame clones and omits some. The repertoire holds under 150,000 clones, with 80% to 85% as singletons. Sample: PBMCs, taken after 24 months of ibrutinib treatment. The receptors come from a human donor with chronic lymphocytic leukemia. CDR3s include the opening cysteine and the closing phenylalanine or tryptophan.

v_call,j_call,cdr3_aa
TRBV9,TRBJ1-4,CASSASGTGNEKLFF
TRBV5-5,TRBJ1-6,CASSLGTGLSPLHF
TRBV11-2,TRBJ1-1,CASSFSAVAFF
TRBV9,TRBJ1-3,CASSVAGTGVPGSGNTIYF
TRBV25-1,TRBJ2-7,CASSDYSREQYF
TRBV18,TRBJ1-4,CASSGGYDEKLFF
TRBV7-9,TRBJ2-5,CASSLGRTQETQYF
TRBV27,TRBJ2-7,CASSLGGTRNSYEQYF
TRBV5-1,TRBJ2-5,CASSKGQGGGETQYF
TRBV29-1,TRBJ2-1,CSAPPQGPTYNEQFF
TRBV7-2,TRBJ2-2,CASRRRADRYTGELFF
TRBV2,TRBJ1-5,CASSVGRGSNQPQHF
TRBV6-5,TRBJ2-3,CASKGLYTDTQYF
TRBV7-3,TRBJ1-2,CASSLTPGQRYGYTF
TRBV19,TRBJ1-3,CASSTYRGPRYGNTIYF
TRBV6-1,TRBJ1-4,CASSEFSPREKLFF
TRBV5-4,TRBJ2-7,CASSLSGQVLSYEQYF
TRBV9,TRBJ1-3,CASSLGTVRSGNTIYF
TRBV5-1,TRBJ2-7,CASSLVGRGPYEQYF
TRBV5-1,TRBJ1-3,CASSLGREGNTIYF
TRBV7-2,TRBJ1-6,CASSPGTTNSPLHF
TRBV5-1,TRBJ2-3,CASSLTPANTDTQYF
TRBV5-1,TRBJ2-2,CASRAGGNTGELFF
TRBV14,TRBJ2-1,CASSQDLGVSEQFF
TRBV7-9,TRBJ1-2,CASRWGEEGYTF
TRBV4-3,TRBJ2-2,CASSHLLAGGDTGELFF
TRBV5-4,TRBJ2-1,CASSPQLFETYEQFF
TRBV28,TRBJ1-2,CATYSYGYTF
TRBV5-6,TRBJ1-3,CASSLVGRAGNTIYF
TRBV5-1,TRBJ1-4,CASRTGGKLFF
TRBV23-1,TRBJ1-5,CASSQPRTASNQPQHF
TRBV6-6,TRBJ1-1,CASRHDETEAFF
TRBV23-1,TRBJ2-5,CASSQSGSARSPNRQETQYF
TRBV19,TRBJ1-2,CASSTRATGYTF
TRBV7-9,TRBJ1-4,CASSHGDRDSNEKLFF
TRBV29-1,TRBJ1-1,CSVQTGNTEAFF
TRBV23-1,TRBJ2-2,CASSQFLDRDREVNTGELFF
TRBV7-2,TRBJ2-7,CASSLGGTAYEQYF
TRBV5-6,TRBJ1-4,CASSLLQGRGDNEKLFF
TRBV4-3,TRBJ1-5,CASSQDMAQPQHF
TRBV6-1,TRBJ2-5,CASSARLGGETQYF
TRBV7-2,TRBJ2-6,CASSFYPGSGANVLTF